This passage covers 25 T cell receptor beta chains from one sample sequenced in a study of shared clonotypes between healthy human individuals. Profiling relied on immunoSEQ multiplex PCR, and the TCRdb table lists in-frame clones only, not all of them. In the table there are some 660,000 clones, around three quarters of which are singletons. Sequencing used memory CD4+ T cells sorted from blood. Documented subset: CD45RA-negative fraction. These receptor sequences come from a woman aged 25 to 39 in good health.

V gene TRBV19 combines with J gene TRBJ1-5; TRBD1 matches 11 bases. The CDR3 has 16 amino acids. Germline assignment: CDR1 LNHDA and CDR2 SQIVND (reference sequence). With V trimmed by 3 bases and J by 3 bases, 4 bases remained unmatched. The CDR3: CASSIGTGGPNQPQHF. The CDR3 DNA sequence: TGTGCCAGTAGTATTGGGACAGGGGGTCCCAATCAGCCCCAGCATTTT.

This clone was counted only a few times. The gene calls are TRBV10-3 and TRBJ2-7; tentatively, D is TRBD2 (5 bases). The CDR3 contains 13 residues. Trimming removed 10 bases at V and 0 bases at J, with 13 bases between. Germline CDR1 is ENHRY and CDR2 is SYGVKD. The CDR3 DNA follows: TGTGCCAACCGCCGGGATAGCTCCTACGAGCAGTACTTC. Its translation: CANRRDSSYEQYF.

In this sample, this clone turned up a few times. A junction end diverges from the germline sequence, so it may reflect a read error. V is TRBV20-1 and J is TRBJ2-3; TRBD2 might be the D (5 bases). The CDR3 runs 11 residues. Germline V gene lookup returns CDR1 DFQATT and CDR2 SNEGSKA (reference sequence). The CDR3 sequence: CSARDIGGSSF. In DNA form, the CDR3 reads TGCAGTGCTAGAGATATTGGCGGGTCTTCTTTT.

The J gene is TRBJ2-1, the V gene TRBV7-2; no definite D call. CDR1 SGHTA and CDR2 FQGNSA come from the germline V gene. The CDR3 extends over 13 amino acids. V dropped 2 bases and J dropped 5 bases, with 7 bases sitting between them. The CDR3 nucleotides read TGTGCCAGCAGCTTATCGCAGAACAATGAGCAGTTCTTC. This codes for CASSLSQNNEQFF.

This clone was found a few times. This chain joins TRBV25-1 and TRBJ2-7; D is unclear. The CDR3 length is 14 residues. Trimming removed 6 bases at V and 3 bases at J, with 15 bases between. The germline V gene has CDR1 MGHDK and CDR2 SYGVNS. The CDR3 sequence: CASSPESNSYEQYF. In nucleotides, the CDR3 is TGTGCCAGCAGCCCCGAGTCCAACAGCTACGAGCAGTACTTC.

The gene calls are TRBV10-2 and TRBJ2-2; D gene uncertain. V lost 9 bases and J 0 bases, leaving 11 bases between the germline ends. There are 14 residues in the CDR3. Germline lookup yields CDR1 WSHSY and CDR2 SAAADI. CDR3 coding DNA: TGCGCCAGTAGAGCCCTATCGAACACCGGGGAGCTGTTTTTT. Protein: CASRALSNTGELFF.

The chain carries TRBV29-1 and TRBJ2-5, with 13 bases matching TRBD2. This CDR3 is built from 14 residues. Germline CDR1 SQVTM, CDR2 ANQGSEA. V shed 6 bases and J 5 bases; nucleotides not matched to a gene: 6. The CDR3, as DNA: TGCAGCGTACAGACTAGCGGGAGGAGGGAGACCCAGTACTTC. Its protein product is CSVQTSGRRETQYF.

This clone was seen once. J is TRBJ2-7 and V is TRBV7-8; D not certain. The germline CDR1 and CDR2 sequences are SGHVS and FQNEAQ. The CDR3 loop spans 12 amino acids. V dropped 8 bases and J dropped 6 bases, with 14 bases sitting between them. As DNA, the CDR3 is TGTGCCAGCGGGTTAGGCATGGCCGAGCAGTACTTC. As protein: CASGLGMAEQYF.

In the case of this clone: Other nucleotide sequences in the sample specify the same CDR3. V usage is TRBV19 and J usage is TRBJ2-1, with 11 bases lining up with TRBD1. V gave up 0 bases and J gave up 4 bases; unmatched junction bases: 5. This CDR3 contains 17 residues. Germline lookup yields CDR1 LNHDA and CDR2 SQIVND (reference sequence). CDR3 in DNA: TGTGCCAGTAGTATAGATACGGGACAGGGGGGATACAATGAGCAGTTCTTC. This gives the protein CASSIDTGQGGYNEQFF.

This clone was recorded at least ten times. The V call is TRBV28, the J call TRBJ1-1; 9 nucleotides match TRBD1. This CDR3 spans 15 amino acids. Per the germline V gene, CDR1 is MDHEN and CDR2 is SYDVKM. J gave up 0 bases and V 7 bases, and 6 bases lay outside the gene matches. The CDR3 region is CASTQGASMNTEAFF. The CDR3 DNA reads TGTGCCAGCACACAGGGGGCGTCGATGAACACTGAAGCTTTCTTT.

For this clone: Just one base apart from a much larger clone, this may be a read error. This rearrangement joins TRBV10-2 to TRBJ2-3; TRBD2 aligns across 12 bases. The V segment lost 6 bases and the J segment 3 bases; nucleotides outside the gene matches: 4. From germline, CDR1 is WSHSY and CDR2 SAAADI. The CDR3 totals 15 residues. The CDR3 here is CASSPTSGRTDTQYF. As DNA, the CDR3 is TGCGCCAGCAGCCCGACTAGCGGGAGAACAGATACGCAGTATTTT.

This chain uses TRBV5-4 with TRBJ1-1; the D is unclear. Germline lookup yields CDR1 SGHNT and CDR2 YYREEE (reference sequence). Between the trimmed V and J ends, which lost 4 bases and 0 bases, there was a span of 10 bases. The length of the CDR3 is 14 residues. For the CDR3, the DNA is TGTGCCAGCAGCCCCACGGGCATGAACACTGAAGCTTTCTTT. It translates to CASSPTGMNTEAFF.

This chain connects TRBV5-1 to TRBJ2-5, with D uncertain. V lost 4 bases and J 7 bases, leaving 11 bases between the germline ends. Germline assignment: CDR1 SGHRS and CDR2 YFSETQ. This CDR3 region has 12 residues. CDR3 in amino acids: CASSLEMGTQYF. DNA for the CDR3: TGCGCCAGCAGCCTGGAGATGGGGACCCAGTACTTC.

The rearrangement joins TRBV19 to TRBJ1-4; D unresolved. The V and J ends lost 3 bases and 7 bases respectively, with 9 bases between them. The CDR3 consists of 13 residues. CDR1 and CDR2 from the germline V gene are LNHDA and SQIVND (reference sequence). Here the CDR3 DNA reads TGTGCCAGTAGTATTCACGGCGGTGAAAAACTGTTTTTT. It is translated as CASSIHGGEKLFF.

The chain employs TRBV21-1 and TRBJ2-3; the table's D call, TRBD1, was not checked against the DNA. TRBV21-1 is tagged as a pseudogene. The CDR3 has 16 residues. CDR3 residues: CASSKSDRVASDTQYF. CDR3 DNA sequence: TGTGCCAGCAGCAAATCAGACAGGGTGGCATCAGATACGCAGTATTTT.

J is TRBJ2-7 and V is TRBV6-5, with 10 bases lining up with TRBD1. CDR1 and CDR2 (germline): MNHEY, SVGAGI. This CDR3 spans 14 amino acids. The V segment lost 5 bases and the J segment 4 bases; nucleotides outside the gene matches: 5. The CDR3 loop is CASSKWDRGYEQYF. The CDR3 DNA sequence: TGTGCCAGCAGTAAGTGGGACAGGGGATACGAGCAGTACTTC.

CDR3 sequence (DNA): TGTGCCATCAGTGATCAGCGCGAGAAAAAAGAGACCCAGTACTTC. Protein sequence: CAISDQREKKETQYF. The chain joins TRBV10-3 to TRBJ2-5; D gene ambiguous. Germline V CDR1 and CDR2: ENHRY, SYGVKD. This CDR3 region has 15 residues. V gave up 3 bases and J gave up 3 bases, with 14 bases separating them.

This chain links TRBV5-6 with TRBJ2-1; TRBD2 aligns across 7 bases. The germline gives CDR1 SGHDT, CDR2 YYEEEE. The CDR3 has 16 amino acids. V lost 2 bases to trimming and J lost 2 bases; unmatched junction nucleotides: 7. The CDR3 sequence: CASSLSRAGPYNEQFF. The CDR3 nucleotides read TGTGCCAGCAGCTTATCCCGAGCGGGACCCTACAATGAGCAGTTCTTC. The full variable domain, completed using reference TRBV5-6 and TRBJ2-1, is DAGVTQSPTHLIKTRGQQVTLRCSPKSGHDTVSWYQQALGQGPQFIFQYYEEEERQRGNFPDRFSGHQFPNYSSELNVNALLLGDSALYLCASSLSRAGPYNEQFFGPGTRLTVL.

This chain joins TRBV27 and TRBJ2-3; D is perhaps TRBD1 (5 bases). V lost 3 bases and J 2 bases, leaving 15 bases between the germline ends. The germline gives CDR1 MNHEY, CDR2 SMNVEV (reference sequence). The CDR3 runs 16 residues. The DNA for the CDR3 is TGTGCCAGCAGTTTCGGAGACAGCCCGAACACAGATACGCAGTATTTT. Amino acids: CASSFGDSPNTDTQYF.

The DNA for the CDR3 is TGTGCCAGCGGCCGACAAGCAACTAATGAAAAACTGTTTTTT. Translating gives CASGRQATNEKLFF. The V call is TRBV19, the J call TRBJ1-4; D gene ambiguous. Looked up from germline, CDR1 is LNHDA and CDR2 is SQIVND (reference sequence). With 9 bases removed from V and 0 bases from J, the gap between germline ends came to 11 bases. This CDR3 contains 14 residues. Using reference TRBV19 and TRBJ1-4 for the parts outside the CDR3, the full variable domain is DGGITQSPKYLFRKEGQNVTLSCEQNLNHDAMYWYRQDPGQGLRLIYYSQIVNDFQKGDIAEGYSVSREKKESFPLTVTSAQKNPTAFYLCASGRQATNEKLFFGSGTQLSVL.

This clone was observed once. The chain carries TRBV4-1 and TRBJ2-2, with 11 bases that match TRBD2. The CDR3 totals 18 residues. After removal of 1 base from V and 2 bases from J, the junction contained 6 bases not matched to a gene. Germline V CDR1 and CDR2: MGHRA, YSYEKL. The CDR3 loop is CASSQVDLAGGNTGELFF. The CDR3 DNA follows: TGCGCCAGCAGCCAAGTTGATCTAGCGGGAGGAAACACCGGGGAGCTGTTTTTT.

This clone was seen only once. The genes are TRBV7-6 and TRBJ1-3, with D possibly TRBD1 on 5 matching bases. Deletions cut 4 bases from V and 3 bases from J, with 13 bases between. This CDR3 region has 15 residues. Per germline, CDR1 SGHVS and CDR2 FNYEAQ. The CDR3, as DNA: TGTGCCAGCAGCTCAGAGGGGTTGGTTGGAAACACCATATATTTT. It is translated as CASSSEGLVGNTIYF.

The genes are TRBV19 and TRBJ1-4, with 9 bases that match TRBD1. Germline CDR1 is LNHDA and CDR2 is SQIVND (reference sequence). V lost 7 bases to trimming and J lost 8 bases; unmatched junction nucleotides: 8. This CDR3 is built from 14 residues. CDR3 amino acids: CASTQGQGREKLFF. CDR3 in DNA: TGTGCCAGTACCCAAGGACAGGGGAGGGAAAAACTGTTTTTT.

This sequence joins TRBV19 and TRBJ2-2, with 7 bases fitting TRBD1. Per the germline V gene, CDR1 is LNHDA and CDR2 is SQIVND (reference sequence). The CDR3 covers 15 residues. V was clipped by 5 bases and J by 6 bases; unmatched bases: 9. In DNA form, the CDR3 reads TGTGCCAGTAGTTCCGTAACAGGGGTCCCCGGGGAGCTGTTTTTT. It is translated as CASSSVTGVPGELFF. Full variable domain (missing parts from reference TRBV19 and TRBJ2-2): DGGITQSPKYLFRKEGQNVTLSCEQNLNHDAMYWYRQDPGQGLRLIYYSQIVNDFQKGDIAEGYSVSREKKESFPLTVTSAQKNPTAFYLCASSSVTGVPGELFFGEGSRLTVL.

V and J are TRBV7-9 and TRBJ1-1; D is unclear. The V gene lost 6 bases and the J gene lost 2 bases, with 10 bases spanning the gap. The V gene's germline CDR1 is SEHNR and CDR2 FQNEAQ (reference sequence). The CDR3 is made up of 13 amino acids. The CDR3 reads CASSIPVNTEAFF. The DNA of the CDR3 is TGTGCCAGCAGTATTCCAGTAAACACTGAAGCTTTCTTT.